This T cell receptor (beta chain) is from a study of T cells in Graves' hyperthyroidism and ophthalmopathy. Patients were aged 18 to 65, had disease duration under 2 months, and had newly diagnosed hyperthyroidism. Out of around 10 ml of fresh peripheral blood came the PBMCs. The CDR3 runs 16 residues. Germline CDR1 and CDR2: SGHTA and FQGNSA. Germline trimming cut 3 bases from V and 1 base from J; bases unmatched to any gene: 3. The table lists this clonotype with a few counts. The TCR beta CDR3 regions underwent amplification using RNA transcripts as the source. A first-round RT-PCR of the TCR CDR3 used the HTBI primer set. In TCRdb, the multiplex PCR reads were re-called with MiXCR into one record per CDR3 protein. The profile shows about 760,000 distinct CDR3 sequences, roughly 32% of them singletons.

This sequence originates from a woman in her 40s with Graves' hyperthyroidism. Material: blood. V is TRBV7-2 and J is TRBJ2-5, with TRBD2 matching 12 bases. For the CDR3, the DNA is TGTGCCAGCAGCTTGGCTAGCGGGAGGGCCCAAGAGACCCAGTACTTC. Its translation: CASSLASGRAQETQYF.